Its frequency marks the clone carrying this T cell receptor (beta chain) as medium-sized (0.01 to 0.1%). What it binds is unknown. TRB rearrangements were amplified by touch-down multiplex PCR with mixed TRB-A/B primers. Using the multiplex PCR reads, TCRdb records one entry per CDR3 protein without DNA. This sample's table has thousands of distinct CDR3 sequences. The data were taken from a study of T cell clusters in autoimmune cytopenias. Study context: A median of about 50,000 TRB reads per sample yielded a median approximately 2,500 distinct clonotypes. Study observations and caveats: No cluster-lack signature appeared between secondary cytopenia and chronic lymphocytic leukemia patients, apparently due to lymphoma masking. Exclusive TRB clusters were about 3-fold more numerous in healthy donors than in active autoimmune hepatitis. Primary autoimmune cytopenia patients appeared to lack physiological T cell clusters present in healthy donors.

TRB amplification used approximately 250 ng of peripheral blood genomic DNA. Per the germline V gene, CDR1 is MNHEY and CDR2 is SVGEGT. This CDR3 region has 15 residues. Material for sequencing was peripheral blood. The TCR originated in a human donor with an autoimmune cytopenia or autoimmune hepatitis (not recorded which). The gene calls are TRBV6-2 or TRBV6-3 and TRBJ2-3; the D call of TRBD1 rests on TCRdb alone, since no DNA is present to check it. The CDR3 spells CASSPFHLNTDTQYF.